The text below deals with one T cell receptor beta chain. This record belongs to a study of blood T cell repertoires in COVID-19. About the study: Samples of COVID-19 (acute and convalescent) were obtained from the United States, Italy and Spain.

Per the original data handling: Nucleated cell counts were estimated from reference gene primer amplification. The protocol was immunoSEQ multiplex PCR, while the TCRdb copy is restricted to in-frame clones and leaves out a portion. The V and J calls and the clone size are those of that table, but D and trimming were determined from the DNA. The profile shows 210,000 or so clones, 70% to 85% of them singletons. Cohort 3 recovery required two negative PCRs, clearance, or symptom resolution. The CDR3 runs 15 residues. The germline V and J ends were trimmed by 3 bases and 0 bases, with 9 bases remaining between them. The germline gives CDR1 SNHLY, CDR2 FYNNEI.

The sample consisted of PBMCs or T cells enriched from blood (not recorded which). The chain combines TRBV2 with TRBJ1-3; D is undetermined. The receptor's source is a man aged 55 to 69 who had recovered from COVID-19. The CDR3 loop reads CASSEGRFSGNTIYF. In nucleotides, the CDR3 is TGTGCCAGCAGTGAGGGCAGGTTCTCTGGAAACACCATATATTTT. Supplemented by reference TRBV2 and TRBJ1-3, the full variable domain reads EPEVTQTPSHQVTQMGQEVILRCVPISNHLYFYWYRQILGQKVEFLVSFYNNEISEKSEIFDDQFSVERPDGSNFTLKIRSTKLEDSAMYFCASSEGRFSGNTIYFGEGSWLTVV.